This T cell receptor (beta chain) was sequenced in a study of blood T cells in healthy people across ages. The CDR3 is 13 residues long. From germline, CDR1 is SNHLY and CDR2 FYNNEI. V gave up 5 bases and J gave up 6 bases; unmatched junction bases: 4. A second PCR of about 6 to 11 cycles used a sample-barcoded 5' primer and a J-beta primer mix. Each cDNA molecule was tagged by a template-switch adaptor with 12 random nucleotides. TCRdb re-called the 5' RACE reads through MiXCR, storing one row per CDR3 protein. The sample records almost 1 million distinct CDR3 sequences, roughly 47% being singletons.

V is TRBV2 and J is TRBJ1-5; 7 nucleotides agree with TRBD1. The sequence derives from a woman aged 55-75 years in good health. The sequencing input was blood. The CDR3 coding sequence is TGTGCCAGCAGTCGACAGGGTGGTCAGCCCCAGCATTTT. This codes for CASSRQGGQPQHF.